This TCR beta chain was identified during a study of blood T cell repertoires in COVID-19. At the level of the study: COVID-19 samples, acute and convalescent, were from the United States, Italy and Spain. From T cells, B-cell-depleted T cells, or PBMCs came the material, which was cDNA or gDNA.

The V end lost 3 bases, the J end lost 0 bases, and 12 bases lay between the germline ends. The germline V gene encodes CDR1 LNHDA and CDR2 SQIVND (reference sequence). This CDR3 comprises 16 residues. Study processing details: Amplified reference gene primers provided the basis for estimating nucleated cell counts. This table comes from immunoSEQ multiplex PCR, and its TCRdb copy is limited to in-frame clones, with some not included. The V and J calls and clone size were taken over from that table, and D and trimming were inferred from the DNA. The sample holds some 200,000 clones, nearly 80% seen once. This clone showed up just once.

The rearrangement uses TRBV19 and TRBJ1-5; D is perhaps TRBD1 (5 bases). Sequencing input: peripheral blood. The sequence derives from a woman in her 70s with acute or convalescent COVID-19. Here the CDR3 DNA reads TGTGCCAGTAGTATCTTGGCCAGGGTTAGCAATCAGCCCCAGCATTTT. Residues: CASSILARVSNQPQHF.